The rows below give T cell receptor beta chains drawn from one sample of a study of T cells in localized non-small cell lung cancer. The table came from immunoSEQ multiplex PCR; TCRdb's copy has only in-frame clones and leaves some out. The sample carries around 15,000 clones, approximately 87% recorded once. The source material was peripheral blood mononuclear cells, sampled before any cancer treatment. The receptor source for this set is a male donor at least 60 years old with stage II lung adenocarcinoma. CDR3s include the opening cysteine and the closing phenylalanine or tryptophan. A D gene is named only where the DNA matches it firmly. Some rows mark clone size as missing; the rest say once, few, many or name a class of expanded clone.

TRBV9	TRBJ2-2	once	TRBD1	CASSKQGMNTGELFF	TGTGCCAGCAGCAAACAGGGGATGAACACCGGGGAGCTGTTTTTT
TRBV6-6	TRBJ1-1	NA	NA	CASNIDRNTEAFF	TGTGCCAGCAATATCGACAGGAACACTGAAGCTTTCTTT
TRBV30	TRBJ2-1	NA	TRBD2	CAWGSGLAGGASMEQFF	TGTGCCTGGGGATCGGGACTAGCGGGAGGCGCCTCAATGGAGCAGTTCTTC
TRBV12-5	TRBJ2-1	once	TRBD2	CASGLWDGLAGGPGNEQFF	TGTGCTAGTGGTTTGTGGGACGGACTAGCGGGAGGACCGGGAAATGAGCAGTTCTTC
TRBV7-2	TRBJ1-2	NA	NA	CASSLALGGYTF	TGTGCCAGCAGCTTAGCGCTGGGTGGCTACACCTTC
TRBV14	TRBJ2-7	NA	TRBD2	CASSQASGLSRNEQYF	TGTGCCAGCAGCCAGGCTAGCGGACTCAGCCGGAACGAGCAGTACTTC
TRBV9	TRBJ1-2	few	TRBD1	CASTSGTGVSYGYTF	TGTGCCAGCACATCCGGGACAGGGGTGTCGTATGGCTACACCTTC
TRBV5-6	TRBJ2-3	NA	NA	CASKDNSRADTQYF	TGTGCCAGCAAAGACAACTCCAGGGCGGATACGCAGTATTTT
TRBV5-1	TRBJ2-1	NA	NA	CASSRRGDSYNEQFF	TGCGCCAGCAGCCGGAGGGGGGACTCCTACAATGAGCAGTTCTTC
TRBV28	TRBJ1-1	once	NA	CASSFTSVHQAFF	TGTGCCAGCAGTTTTACCTCGGTACACCAAGCTTTCTTT
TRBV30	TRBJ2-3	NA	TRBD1	CAWSTGGRSTDTQYF	TGTGCCTGGAGCACAGGGGGAAGGAGCACAGATACGCAGTATTTT